Listed here is a single T cell receptor beta chain. Its antigen is currently unknown. This sample was taken from a study of T cell responses to AZD1222 COVID-19 vaccine. Whole-study context: Analysis merged second doses at about 4 or about 12 weeks.

Sequenced by immunoSEQ multiplex PCR; TCRdb stores in-frame clones only, minus some. This sample carries about 150,000 clones, 91% of them seen once, and the ten largest clones take 4% to 6%. Overall study results and limits: Donors, mostly white British, included more females; clonal diversity was possibly underestimated. Within unmutated variant regions lay the reported targets of nearly half of spike-specific TCRs.

The sample in question was peripheral blood, obtained on day 0 of AZD1222 vaccination. The TCR sequence derives from an adult in good health.

The DNA for the CDR3 is TGTGCCAGCCGGGACAGGCCCTCCGCGACCCAGTACTTC. It translates to CASRDRPSATQYF. This chain joins TRBV2 and TRBJ2-5; 8 bases agree with TRBD1. CDR1 is SNHLY, CDR2 FYNNEI, per germline. The CDR3 runs to 13 residues. After removal of 8 bases from V and 7 bases from J, the junction contained 9 bases not matched to a gene.